Described below is a single TCR beta chain sequence and its context. Data came from immunoSEQ multiplex PCR; TCRdb stores just in-frame clones and leaves some out. The profile shows around 1.1 million clones, around 78% of them singletons. CDR1 and CDR2 (germline): SGHTA, FQGNSA. V gave up 6 bases and J gave up 4 bases; unmatched junction bases: 14. This CDR3 is 16 amino acids long. The sample originates from a study of shared clonotypes between healthy human individuals. The rearrangement uses TRBV7-2 and TRBJ2-5; the match to TRBD2 covers 7 bases. This clonotype was obtained from a man between 18 and 29 years old in good health. Some clones in this sample may be carry-over from other donors' samples. Input material: memory CD4+ T cells from PBMCs. Specified subset: CD45RA-negative fraction. The CDR3 nucleotides read TGTGCCAGCAGAAGAATCGCGGGAGCCACTGGAGAGACCCAGTACTTC. It encodes CASRRIAGATGETQYF.